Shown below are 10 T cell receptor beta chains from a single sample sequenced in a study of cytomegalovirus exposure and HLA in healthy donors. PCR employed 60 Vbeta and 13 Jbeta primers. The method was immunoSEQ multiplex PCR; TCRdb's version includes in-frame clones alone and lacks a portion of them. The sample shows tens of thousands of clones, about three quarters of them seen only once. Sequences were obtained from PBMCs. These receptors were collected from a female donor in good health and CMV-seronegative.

The CDR3 protein is CASSLRQGSEQYF. The CDR3 region has the DNA TGCGCCAGCAGCTTGAGACAGGGGTCAGAGCAGTACTTC. This rearrangement joins TRBV5-1 to TRBJ2-7; TRBD1 aligns across 8 bases. The germline gives CDR1 SGHRS, CDR2 YFSETQ. The CDR3 is 13 residues long. V trimming: 1 base; J trimming: 7 bases; junction bases outside the gene matches: 4.

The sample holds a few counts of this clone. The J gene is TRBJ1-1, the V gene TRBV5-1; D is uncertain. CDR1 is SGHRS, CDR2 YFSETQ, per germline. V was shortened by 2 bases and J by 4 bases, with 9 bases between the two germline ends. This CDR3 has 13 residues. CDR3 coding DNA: TGCGCCAGCAGCTTTCTTACTTCCACTGAAGCTTTCTTT. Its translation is CASSFLTSTEAFF.

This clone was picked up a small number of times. Here the CDR3 DNA reads TGCGCCAGCAGCTTGGGACAGACCGGGGAGCTGTTTTTT. The encoded protein is CASSLGQTGELFF. The chain combines TRBV5-1 with TRBJ2-2, with D possibly being TRBD1 (5 bases). The V end was cut by 0 bases, the J end by 5 bases, with 5 bases between. Germline assignment: CDR1 SGHRS and CDR2 YFSETQ. This CDR3 is 13 amino acids long.

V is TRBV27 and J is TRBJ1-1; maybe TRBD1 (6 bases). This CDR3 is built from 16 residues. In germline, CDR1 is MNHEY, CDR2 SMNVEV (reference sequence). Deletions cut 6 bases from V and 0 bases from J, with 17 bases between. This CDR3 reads CASSSRAGVMNTEAFF. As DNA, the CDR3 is TGTGCCAGCAGCTCCCGGGCAGGGGTAATGAACACTGAAGCTTTCTTT.

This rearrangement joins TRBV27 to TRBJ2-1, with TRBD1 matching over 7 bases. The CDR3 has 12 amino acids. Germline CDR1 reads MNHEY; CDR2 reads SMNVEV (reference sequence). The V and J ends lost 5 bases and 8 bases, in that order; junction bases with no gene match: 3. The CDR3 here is CASSPDRDEQFF. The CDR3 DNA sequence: TGTGCCAGCAGTCCAGACAGGGATGAGCAGTTCTTC.

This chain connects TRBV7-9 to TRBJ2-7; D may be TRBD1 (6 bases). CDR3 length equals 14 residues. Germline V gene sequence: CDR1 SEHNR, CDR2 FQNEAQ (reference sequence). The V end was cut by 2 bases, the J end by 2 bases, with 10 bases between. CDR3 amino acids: CASSLPRQAYEQYF. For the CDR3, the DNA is TGTGCCAGCAGCTTACCCCGACAGGCCTACGAGCAGTACTTC.

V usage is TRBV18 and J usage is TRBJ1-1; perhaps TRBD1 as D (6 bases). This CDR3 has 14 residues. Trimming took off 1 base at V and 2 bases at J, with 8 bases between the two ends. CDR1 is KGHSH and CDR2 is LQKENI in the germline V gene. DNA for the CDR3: TGTGCCAGCTCACCACTACAGGGAAACACTGAAGCTTTCTTT. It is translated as CASSPLQGNTEAFF.

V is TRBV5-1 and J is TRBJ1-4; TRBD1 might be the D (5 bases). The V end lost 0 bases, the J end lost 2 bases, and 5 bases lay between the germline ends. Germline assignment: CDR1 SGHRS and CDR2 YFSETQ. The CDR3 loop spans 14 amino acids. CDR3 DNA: TGCGCCAGCAGCTTGGGACAGACTAATGAAAAACTGTTTTTT. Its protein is CASSLGQTNEKLFF.

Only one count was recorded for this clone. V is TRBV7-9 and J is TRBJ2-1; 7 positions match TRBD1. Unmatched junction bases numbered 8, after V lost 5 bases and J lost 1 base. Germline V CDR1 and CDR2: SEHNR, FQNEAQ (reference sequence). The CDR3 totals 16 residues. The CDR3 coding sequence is TGTGCCAGCAGCCGTCAAAAGGGGGCATCCTACAATGAGCAGTTCTTC. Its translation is CASSRQKGASYNEQFF. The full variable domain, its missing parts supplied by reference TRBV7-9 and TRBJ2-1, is DTGVSQNPRHKITKRGQNVTFRCDPISEHNRLYWYRQTLGQGPEFLTYFQNEAQLEKSRLLSDRFSAERPKGSFSTLEIQRTEQGDSAMYLCASSRQKGASYNEQFFGPGTRLTVL.

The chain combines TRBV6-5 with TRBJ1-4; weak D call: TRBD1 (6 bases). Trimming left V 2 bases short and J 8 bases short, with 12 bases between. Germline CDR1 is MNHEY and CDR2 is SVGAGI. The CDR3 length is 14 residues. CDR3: CASSYGGGREKLFF. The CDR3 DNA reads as TGTGCCAGCAGTTACGGGGGGGGGCGGGAAAAACTGTTTTTT.